These T cell receptor beta chains were read from a single sample in a study of cytomegalovirus exposure and HLA in healthy donors. The table came from immunoSEQ multiplex PCR; TCRdb's copy has only in-frame clones and leaves some out. Of some 110,000 clones detected, approximately 79% appear once; the ten largest clones hold roughly 5%. Specimen: PBMCs. The receptors were sampled from a man in his sixties in good health and CMV-seropositive. Each CDR3 is given with its conserved first and last residue. Each record gives: clone size, CDR3 length, J gene, V gene, D gene, CDR3 DNA, CDR3 protein. A D gene is named only where the DNA matches it firmly. Clone size is shown for a subset of rows, as once, few, many or a class of expanded clone.

NA | 13 | TRBJ1-2 | TRBV10-3 | TRBD1 | TGTGCCATCAATATCCCAGGGGGCGATGGCTACACCTTC | CAINIPGGDGYTF
NA | 14 | TRBJ1-2 | TRBV5-4 | TRBD1 | TGTGCCAGCAGTCTGGACAGGGAAGGACATGGCTACACCTTC | CASSLDREGHGYTF
NA | 17 | TRBJ1-5 | TRBV28 | TRBD1 | TGTGCCAGCAGTTTCGTTGTGCAGGGGGGAGGCAATCAGCCCCAGCATTTT | CASSFVVQGGGNQPQHF
NA | 13 | TRBJ1-2 | TRBV5-4 | NA | TGTGCCAGCAGCTTGCCCGCCCGGTATGGCTACACCTTC | CASSLPARYGYTF
NA | 13 | TRBJ1-4 | TRBV7-2 | NA | TGTGCCAGCAGCCCTCGGGGGGGAGAAAAACTGTTTTTT | CASSPRGGEKLFF
NA | 13 | TRBJ1-4 | TRBV28 | NA | TGTGCCAGCAGTCCACAGGGTTTGGCAAAACTGTTTTTT | CASSPQGLAKLFF
NA | 17 | TRBJ2-3 | TRBV7-9 | TRBD1 | TGTGCCAGCAGCCCCCCCTCCGGGGACAGGGCGTCCGATACGCAGTATTTT | CASSPPSGDRASDTQYF
NA | 13 | TRBJ2-3 | TRBV19 | NA | TGTGCCAGTAGTACGATCAACACAGATGCGCAGTATTTT | CASSTINTDAQYF
few | 15 | TRBJ2-3 | TRBV5-1 | NA | TGCGCCAGCAGCTTGGAGGGTGGGGGCGCAGATACGCAGTATTTT | CASSLEGGGADTQYF
NA | 15 | TRBJ1-4 | TRBV5-3 | TRBD1 | TGTGCCAGAAGCGCGACGGACAGGGGGCGAGAAAAACTGTTTTTT | CARSATDRGREKLFF
NA | 17 | TRBJ1-2 | TRBV6-1 | TRBD1 | TGTGCCAGCAGTGAGGCCAGGGTCCGAGACAGGGTTCATGGCTACACCTTC | CASSEARVRDRVHGYTF
NA | 16 | TRBJ1-5 | TRBV19 | TRBD1 | TGTGCCAGTAGTATACTAGGGACAGGGGGGGGGCAGCCCCAGCATTTT | CASSILGTGGGQPQHF
NA | 20 | TRBJ2-2 | TRBV5-1 | NA | TGCGCCAGCAGCCCCAAAGGAGACGCCGGACCGGGGGGCGGCACCGGGGAGCTGTTTTTT | CASSPKGDAGPGGGTGELFF
NA | 16 | TRBJ2-3 | TRBV11-2 | NA | TGTGCCAGCAGCACCCGACCGGCAGGGAGCACAGATACGCAGTATTTT | CASSTRPAGSTDTQYF
NA | 16 | TRBJ2-3 | TRBV28 | NA | TGTGCCAGCAGTCGATCACTAGGTCCCGCGGCAGATACGCAGTATTTT | CASSRSLGPAADTQYF
NA | 14 | TRBJ1-4 | TRBV7-2 | NA | TGTGCCAGCAGCTCCGACAGTGGGAATGAAAAACTGTTTTTT | CASSSDSGNEKLFF
once | 18 | TRBJ2-1 | TRBV7-9 | TRBD2 | TGTGCCAGCAGCTCCCCCCCGCGGGGGGCCCTTTCGTACAATGAGCAGTTCTTC | CASSSPPRGALSYNEQFF
NA | 13 | TRBJ1-1 | TRBV4-3 | NA | TGCGCCAGCAGCCATAGAGAGAACACTGAAGCTTTCTTT | CASSHRENTEAFF
NA | 17 | TRBJ2-3 | TRBV5-5 | TRBD2 | TGTGCCAGCAGCTTGGAACTAGCGGGGGGCCCCACAGATACGCAGTATTTT | CASSLELAGGPTDTQYF
once | 15 | TRBJ2-7 | TRBV19 | TRBD1 | TGTGCCAGTAGCCGAGCCGGGACAGGGCAGGCCGAGCAGTACTTC | CASSRAGTGQAEQYF
NA | 16 | TRBJ2-5 | TRBV5-1 | TRBD1 | TGCGCCAGCAGCACCGGGACAGGGTTTCTCCAAGAGACCCAGTACTTC | CASSTGTGFLQETQYF
NA | 14 | TRBJ1-2 | TRBV7-2 | NA | TGTGCCAGCAGCAATGGACAGACTAACTATGGCTACACCTTC | CASSNGQTNYGYTF
few | 16 | TRBJ1-1 | TRBV18 | NA | TGTGCCAGCTCACCATTAGGTCGGACAGCGAACACTGAAGCTTTCTTT | CASSPLGRTANTEAFF
NA | 13 | TRBJ1-2 | TRBV5-4 | NA | TGTGCCAGCAGCTTCCAGGAGGTCTATGGCTACACCTTC | CASSFQEVYGYTF
NA | 14 | TRBJ2-5 | TRBV6-4 | TRBD2 | TGTGCCAGCAGTCCGACTAGCGGGGGAGAGATCCAGTACTTC | CASSPTSGGEIQYF
NA | 16 | TRBJ2-2 | TRBV7-7 | NA | TGTGCCAGCAGCCTTCCGGGGAAACGGGGCACCGGGGAGCTGTTTTTT | CASSLPGKRGTGELFF
once | 15 | TRBJ1-1 | TRBV29-1 | NA | TGCAGCGCTTTGACTCCGGGTCGGATGAACACTGAAGCTTTCTTT | CSALTPGRMNTEAFF
NA | 15 | TRBJ2-5 | TRBV14 | TRBD2 | TGTGCCAGCAGCCAGGAGCGCTTACCGGGAGGGACCCAGTACTTC | CASSQERLPGGTQYF
NA | 16 | TRBJ2-3 | TRBV7-9 | NA | TGTGCCAGCAGGTCAACAGGTGGGGGCGTCACAGATACGCAGTATTTT | CASRSTGGGVTDTQYF
NA | 13 | TRBJ1-1 | TRBV10-2 | TRBD1 | TGCGCCAGCGAACCGACAGGGTCCACTGAAGCTTTCTTT | CASEPTGSTEAFF
NA | 20 | TRBJ2-3 | TRBV4-3 | TRBD2 | TGCGCCAGCAGCCAACTCAGGGGGCTAGCGGGGGGGACTAGCACAGATACGCAGTATTTT | CASSQLRGLAGGTSTDTQYF
NA | 16 | TRBJ1-1 | TRBV25-1 | TRBD1 | TGTGCCAGCAGTGGGGGACCCGGGACAGCTAACACTGAAGCTTTCTTT | CASSGGPGTANTEAFF
NA | 15 | TRBJ2-5 | TRBV5-1 | NA | TGCGCCAGCAGCTTGGGGGGACTGATCCAAGAGACCCAGTACTTC | CASSLGGLIQETQYF
NA | 15 | TRBJ1-6 | TRBV6-5 | TRBD1 | TGTGCCAGCAGCAAGACAGGGATGTTATATTCACCCCTCCACTTT | CASSKTGMLYSPLHF
few | 13 | TRBJ1-5 | TRBV6-1 | NA | TGTGCCAGCCGTGGAGGAGGGGTTCAGCCCCAGCATTTT | CASRGGGVQPQHF
NA | 17 | TRBJ2-1 | TRBV5-1 | TRBD2 | TGCGCCAGCAGCTTGGGGAGCGGGGGGTCCACCTACAATGAGCAGTTCTTC | CASSLGSGGSTYNEQFF
NA | 16 | TRBJ2-1 | TRBV19 | TRBD1 | TGTGCCAGTAGTATGGGGGGACAGGGGGCTCAAAATGAGCAGTTCTTC | CASSMGGQGAQNEQFF
NA | 14 | TRBJ1-2 | TRBV18 | NA | TGTGCCAGCCGCCTGACACAGGGCGATAATGGCTACACCTTC | CASRLTQGDNGYTF
NA | 15 | TRBJ1-2 | TRBV10-3 | TRBD1 | TGTGCCATCAGTGAGGAGTGGACAGGGGACTATGGCTACACCTTC | CAISEEWTGDYGYTF
NA | 14 | TRBJ1-6 | TRBV9 | NA | TGTGCCAGCAGCGTAGGCACAGGGAATTCACCCCTCCACTTT | CASSVGTGNSPLHF
NA | 14 | TRBJ2-5 | TRBV6-5 | TRBD2 | TGTGCCTGCAAAAGGAGCGGGATAAAAGAGACCCAGTACTTC | CACKRSGIKETQYF
once | 14 | TRBJ1-2 | TRBV9 | TRBD1 | TGTGCCAGCAGCACCCAGGGGGGAACCTATGGCTACACCTTC | CASSTQGGTYGYTF
NA | 14 | TRBJ2-1 | TRBV7-2 | NA | TGTGCCAGCAGCTTTGGTCGGGGAAACAATGAGCAGTTCTTC | CASSFGRGNNEQFF
NA | 17 | TRBJ2-3 | TRBV4-2 | TRBD2 | TGTGCCAGCAGCCAAGATCGACTAGCGGGGTACCCAGATACGCAGTATTTT | CASSQDRLAGYPDTQYF
NA | 16 | TRBJ1-3 | TRBV25-1 | TRBD1 | TGTGCCAGCAGTGCACCTACAGGGGCTGGACGAAACACCATATATTTT | CASSAPTGAGRNTIYF
few | 15 | TRBJ1-4 | TRBV5-6 | TRBD1 | TGTGCCAGCAGCCTACGGACAGGGTACAGCGAAAAACTGTTTTTT | CASSLRTGYSEKLFF
NA | 15 | TRBJ2-3 | TRBV4-3 | TRBD2 | TGCGCCAGCAGCCCCAGCGGGGAGAGCACAGATACGCAGTATTTT | CASSPSGESTDTQYF
once | 16 | TRBJ1-5 | TRBV28 | NA | TGTGCCAGCAGTCCCCCCAGGGGTTATAGCAATCAGCCCCAGCATTTT | CASSPPRGYSNQPQHF
NA | 13 | TRBJ2-2 | TRBV10-3 | NA | TGTGCCATCAGTGACAGGAACACCGGGGAGCTGTTTTTT | CAISDRNTGELFF
NA | 14 | TRBJ2-5 | TRBV16 | NA | TGTGTCAGCAGCCAATCAGAGGGGGACGAGACCCAGTACTTC | CVSSQSEGDETQYF
NA | 15 | TRBJ2-7 | TRBV5-1 | TRBD1 | TGCGCCAGCAGCCTAGCCGGGACAGGGGGCCACGAGCAGTACTTC | CASSLAGTGGHEQYF
NA | 14 | TRBJ1-5 | TRBV18 | NA | TGTGCCAGCTCCGGGTCCATAGAGAATCAGCCCCAGCATTTT | CASSGSIENQPQHF
NA | 15 | TRBJ1-4 | TRBV7-9 | NA | TGTGCCAGCAGCTTCGGGGGGCAGATAAATGAAAAACTGTTTTTT | CASSFGGQINEKLFF
NA | 12 | TRBJ1-4 | TRBV6-1 | TRBD1 | TGTGCCAGCAGGACAGGGGGTGAAAAACTGTTTTTT | CASRTGGEKLFF
few | 16 | TRBJ2-3 | TRBV19 | NA | TGTGCCAGTAGTAAGGGGCGGGACCACAGCACAGATACGCAGTATTTT | CASSKGRDHSTDTQYF